This TCR beta chain originates from a study of blood T cell repertoires in COVID-19. Produced via immunoSEQ multiplex PCR; TCRdb's table is partial and in-frame only. This sample has about 87,000 clones, with over 70% found just once. The CDR3 runs to 15 residues. CDR1 SGHVS and CDR2 FQNEAQ come from the germline V gene. Deletions cut 5 bases from V and 4 bases from J, with 17 bases between. The origin of this receptor is a woman between 45 and 60 years old with acute or convalescent COVID-19. Sequencing input: peripheral blood. The chain is built from TRBV7-8 and TRBJ1-2; D is unclear. The CDR3 region has the DNA TGTGCCAGCAGCCAACCGTCCACAGCCCTCTATGGCTACACCTTC. It translates to CASSQPSTALYGYTF.